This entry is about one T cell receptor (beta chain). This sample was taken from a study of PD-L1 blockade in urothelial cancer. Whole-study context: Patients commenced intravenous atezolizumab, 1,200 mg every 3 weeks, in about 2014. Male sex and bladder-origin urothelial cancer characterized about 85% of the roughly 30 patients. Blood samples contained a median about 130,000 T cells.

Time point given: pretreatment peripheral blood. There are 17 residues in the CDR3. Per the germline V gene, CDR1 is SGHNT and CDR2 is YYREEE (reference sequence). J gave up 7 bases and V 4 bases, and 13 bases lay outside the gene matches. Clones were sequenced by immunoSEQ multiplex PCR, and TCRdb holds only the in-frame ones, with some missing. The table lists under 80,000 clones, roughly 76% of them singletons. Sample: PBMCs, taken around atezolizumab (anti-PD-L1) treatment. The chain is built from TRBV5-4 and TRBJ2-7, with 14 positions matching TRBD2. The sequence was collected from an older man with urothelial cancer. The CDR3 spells CASSGTSGGPSFGEQYF. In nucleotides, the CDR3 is TGTGCCAGCAGCGGGACTAGCGGGGGACCCTCCTTTGGGGAGCAGTACTTC.